This T cell receptor beta chain was identified during a study of blood T cell repertoires in COVID-19. Study background: Spain, Italy and the United States supplied samples that represented acute and convalescent COVID-19. Sources were T cells, B-cell-depleted T cells, or PBMCs; the material itself was cDNA or gDNA.

The CDR3 spans 17 residues. J was trimmed by 4 bases and V by 1 base; bases with no gene match: 12. Germline V gives CDR1 SGHRS, CDR2 YFSETQ. As handled by the study authors: Estimates of nucleated cell counts were drawn from the amplification of reference gene primers. Only in-frame clones appear in the TCRdb table, and some are missing; sequencing was by immunoSEQ multiplex PCR. That table is the source of V, J and clone size, and D and trimming were worked out from the DNA. The repertoire holds 300,000 to 350,000 clones, with over 70% as singletons. The origin of this receptor is a woman between 50 and 59 years old with COVID-19, enrolled during active disease. The V call is TRBV5-1, the J call TRBJ2-7; 9 bases are a match to TRBD2. The sample taken for sequencing was peripheral blood. The CDR3: CASSLSLLAGSMYEQYF. The CDR3 nucleotides read TGCGCCAGCAGCTTGTCACTCCTAGCGGGATCCATGTACGAGCAGTACTTC.